A selection of T cell receptor beta chains follows, all from one sample in a study of beta chain features in type 1 diabetes. Profiled with immunoSEQ multiplex PCR; TCRdb holds only in-frame clones, not every one. Of hundreds of thousands of clones in the sample, roughly 15% are singletons; the top ten hold 0.02% to 0.025%. The sequenced material came from naive CD4+ T cells from blood. The receptors here all came from a woman between 18 and 29 years old in good health. The CDR3 runs from the conserved cysteine through the conserved F or W. The D gene is left open where the match is weak. Size is stated for part of the rows, as once, few or many counts, or as a class when the clone is expanded.

D gene	V gene	clone size	J gene	CDR3 protein	CDR3 DNA
-	TRBV5-1	-	TRBJ2-7	CASSFQGPSYEQYF	TGCGCCAGCAGCTTCCAGGGTCCCTCCTACGAGCAGTACTTC
-	TRBV6-5	-	TRBJ2-7	CASNTRSYEQYF	TGTGCCAGCAATACCCGCTCCTACGAGCAGTACTTC
TRBD1	TRBV7-3	-	TRBJ1-1	CASSKDRDTEAFF	TGTGCCAGCAGCAAGGACAGGGACACTGAAGCTTTCTTT
TRBD2	TRBV19	-	TRBJ2-1	CASSIGASGRREQFF	TGTGCCAGTAGTATAGGGGCTAGCGGGAGAAGGGAGCAGTTCTTC
-	TRBV5-1	few	TRBJ1-2	CASSSQGSNYGYTF	TGCGCCAGCAGCTCCCAGGGATCTAACTATGGCTACACCTTC
-	TRBV7-3	-	TRBJ1-4	CASSLSGIATNEKLFF	TGTGCCAGCAGCTTAAGTGGGATTGCAACTAATGAAAAACTGTTTTTT
-	TRBV6-1	-	TRBJ1-5	CASSAHRDQPQHF	TGTGCCAGCAGTGCCCACAGAGATCAGCCCCAGCATTTT
TRBD2	TRBV29-1	few	TRBJ2-1	CSESGRVLYEQFF	TGCAGCGAGAGCGGGAGGGTGCTCTATGAGCAGTTCTTC
-	TRBV6-1	-	TRBJ2-5	CASTTRIRETQYF	TGTGCCAGCACTACAAGGATACGAGAGACCCAGTACTTC
-	TRBV7-9	-	TRBJ2-5	CASSEETQYF	TGCGCCAGCAGCGAAGAGACCCAGTACTTC
-	TRBV15	-	TRBJ2-3	CATSRERAADTQYF	TGTGCCACCAGCAGAGAGAGGGCTGCAGATACGCAGTATTTT
TRBD1	TRBV7-2	-	TRBJ1-1	CASSTGQGGTEAFF	TGTGCCAGCAGCACCGGACAGGGTGGAACTGAAGCTTTCTTT
TRBD2	TRBV5-1	few	TRBJ2-3	CASTALAGGRGDTDTQYF	TGCGCCAGCACGGCCCTAGCGGGAGGGCGAGGGGACACAGATACGCAGTATTTT
TRBD2	TRBV7-8	-	TRBJ2-7	CASSLQAGSSYEQYF	TGTGCCAGCAGCTTACAAGCGGGGAGCTCCTACGAGCAGTACTTC
TRBD1	TRBV29-1	few	TRBJ2-1	CSVAPTRTGHHEQFF	TGCAGCGTCGCACCAACTAGGACAGGGCATCATGAGCAGTTCTTC
-	TRBV7-2	-	TRBJ2-7	CASSLAGPYEQYF	TGTGCCAGCAGCTTAGCAGGGCCGTACGAGCAGTACTTC
-	TRBV7-9	few	TRBJ2-6	CASSPGANVLTF	TGTGCCAGCAGTCCTGGGGCCAACGTCCTGACTTTC
-	TRBV5-4	once	TRBJ2-7	CASSEAPAGEQYF	TGTGCCAGCAGCGAGGCCCCCGCCGGGGAGCAGTACTTC
-	TRBV19	-	TRBJ1-5	CASSIGTDQPQHF	TGTGCCAGTAGTATAGGAACAGATCAGCCCCAGCATTTT
TRBD1	TRBV18	-	TRBJ1-2	CASSLSGTGLYGYTF	TGTGCCAGCTCACTATCGGGGACAGGGCTCTATGGCTACACCTTC